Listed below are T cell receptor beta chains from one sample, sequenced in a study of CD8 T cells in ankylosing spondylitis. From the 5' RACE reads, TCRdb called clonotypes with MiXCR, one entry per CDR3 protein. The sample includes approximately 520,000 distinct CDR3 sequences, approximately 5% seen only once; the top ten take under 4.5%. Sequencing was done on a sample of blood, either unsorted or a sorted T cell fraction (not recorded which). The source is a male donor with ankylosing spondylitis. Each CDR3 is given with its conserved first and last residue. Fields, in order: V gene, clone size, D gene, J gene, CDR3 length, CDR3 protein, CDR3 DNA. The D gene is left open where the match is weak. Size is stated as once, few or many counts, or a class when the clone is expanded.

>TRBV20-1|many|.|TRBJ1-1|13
CSAEEGWGTEAFF
TGCAGTGCAGAGGAGGGATGGGGGACTGAAGCTTTCTTT
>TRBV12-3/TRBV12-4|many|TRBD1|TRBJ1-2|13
CASSQGQGYGYTF
TGTGCCAGCAGTCAGGGACAGGGCTATGGCTACACCTTC
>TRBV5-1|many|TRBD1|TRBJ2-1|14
CASSLTYPGQEQFF
TGCGCCAGCAGCTTAACTTACCCGGGACAGGAGCAGTTCTTC
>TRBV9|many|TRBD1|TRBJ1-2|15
CASSTQDRDYYGYTF
TGTGCCAGCAGCACTCAGGACAGGGACTACTATGGCTACACCTTC
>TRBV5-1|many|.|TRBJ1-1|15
CASSWGDAGGGEAFF
TGCGCCAGCAGCTGGGGGGACGCCGGCGGGGGAGAAGCTTTCTTT
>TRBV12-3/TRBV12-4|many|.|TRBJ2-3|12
CASSPSSDTQYF
TGTGCCAGCAGTCCTAGCAGTGATACGCAGTATTTT
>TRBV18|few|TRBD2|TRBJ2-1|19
CASSPASPAGGPFYNEQFF
TGTGCCAGCTCACCAGCGAGTCCAGCGGGGGGGCCCTTCTACAATGAGCAGTTCTTC
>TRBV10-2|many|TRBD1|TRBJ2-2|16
CASGGQASHNTGELFF
TGCGCCAGCGGGGGACAGGCGTCCCACAACACCGGGGAGCTGTTTTTT
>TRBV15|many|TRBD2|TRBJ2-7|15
CATSRTKRGSYEQYF
TGTGCCACCAGCAGAACAAAGCGGGGATCCTACGAGCAGTACTTC
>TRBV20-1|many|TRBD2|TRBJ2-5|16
CSARDLVAGHQETQYF
TGCAGTGCTAGAGATCTAGTAGCGGGGCACCAAGAGACCCAGTACTTC
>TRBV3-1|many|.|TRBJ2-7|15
CASSPFGKEHPEQYF
TGTGCCAGCAGCCCTTTTGGGAAGGAGCATCCCGAGCAGTACTTC
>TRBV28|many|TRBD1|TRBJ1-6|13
CASTYRGDSPLHF
TGTGCCAGCACATACAGGGGTGATTCACCCCTCCACTTT
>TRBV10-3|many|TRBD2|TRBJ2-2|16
CAISEGTSGIAGELFF
TGTGCCATCAGTGAAGGGACTAGCGGGATCGCCGGGGAGCTGTTTTTT
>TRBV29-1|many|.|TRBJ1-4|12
CSVLGGNEKLFF
TGCAGCGTTCTAGGGGGGAATGAAAAACTGTTTTTT